This TCR beta chain was documented in a study of OX40 agonist ivuxolimab in advanced cancers. At the level of the study: A partial response was reached by three patients: one with hepatocellular carcinoma and two with cutaneous melanoma. General study findings and limits: At 0.1 to 3.0 mg/kg and by week 6, CD4+ and CD8+ T cells in the blood had expanded clonally. Low levels of normalized T-cell clonal expansion also appeared in some nonresponders.

Germline-derived CDR1 and CDR2 are MNHEY and SVGAGI. The CDR3 is 13 residues long. Trimming shortened V by 8 bases and J by 2 bases, and 12 bases separated the two germline ends. Comment on this clone: Its antigen is not identified.

TCRdb's copy holds only in-frame clones and misses some; the assay was immunoSEQ multiplex PCR. There are tens of thousands of clones in the sample; 85% to 90% occur only once, and about 5.1% lies in the top ten. The chain joins TRBV6-5 to TRBJ1-1; possibly TRBD1 for D (5 bases). The specimen was CD4+ or CD8+ T cells sorted from blood, collected in a trial of the OX40 agonist ivuxolimab. This TCR was recovered from an adult with an advanced solid tumor such as melanoma, head and neck, liver or kidney cancer. CDR3 residues: CASRGHLNTEAFF. In nucleotides, the CDR3 is TGTGCCAGCCGAGGACATCTCAACACTGAAGCTTTCTTT.